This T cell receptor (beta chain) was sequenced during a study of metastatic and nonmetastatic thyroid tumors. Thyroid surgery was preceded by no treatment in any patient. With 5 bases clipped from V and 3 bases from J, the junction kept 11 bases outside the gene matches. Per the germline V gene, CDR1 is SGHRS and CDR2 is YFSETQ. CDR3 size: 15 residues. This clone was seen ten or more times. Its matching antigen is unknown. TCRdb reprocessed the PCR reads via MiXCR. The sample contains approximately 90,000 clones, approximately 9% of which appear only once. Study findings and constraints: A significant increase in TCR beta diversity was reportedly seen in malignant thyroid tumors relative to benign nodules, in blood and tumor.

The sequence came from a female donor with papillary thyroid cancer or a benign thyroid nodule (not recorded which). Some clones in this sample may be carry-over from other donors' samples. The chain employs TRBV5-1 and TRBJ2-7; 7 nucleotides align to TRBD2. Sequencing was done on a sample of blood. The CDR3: CASSIGAGGYYEQYF. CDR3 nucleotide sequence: TGCGCCAGCAGTATCGGTGCCGGGGGGTACTACGAGCAGTACTTC.